These T cell receptor beta chains were read from a single sample in a study of blood T cell repertoires in COVID-19. The protocol was immunoSEQ multiplex PCR, while the TCRdb copy is restricted to in-frame clones and leaves out a portion. The top ten clones hold about 4.8% of a sample with under 250,000 clones, 83% of them seen once. Material for sequencing was PBMCs or T cells enriched from blood (not recorded which). The source of these receptors is a woman between 45 and 60 years old who had been exposed to COVID-19. The CDR3 runs from the conserved cysteine through the conserved F or W. The D gene is left open where the match is weak. Where a row states a size, it is once, few, many or the class of an expanded clone; other rows omit it.

D | J | V | size | DNA | CDR3
TRBD1 | TRBJ1-5 | TRBV19 | NA | TGTGCCAGTATGTACAGGGGCGAACAGCCCCAGCATTTT | CASMYRGEQPQHF
TRBD1 | TRBJ1-6 | TRBV6-8 | NA | TGTGCCAGCAGTTACGAGGACAGGGTGGTGTCACCCCTCCACTTT | CASSYEDRVVSPLHF
NA | TRBJ1-1 | TRBV5-1 | NA | TGCGCCAGCAGCCCGGTCAGCGGGGGTTCTATGAACACTGAAGCTTTCTTT | CASSPVSGGSMNTEAFF
NA | TRBJ1-1 | TRBV27 | medium-sized | TGTGCCAGCAGTTTAAACGTGGGAGGGGTCGACACTGAAGCTTTCTTT | CASSLNVGGVDTEAFF
NA | TRBJ1-3 | TRBV12-3/TRBV12-4 | NA | TGTGCCAGCAACAGTGCTGGAAACACCATATATTTT | CASNSAGNTIYF
NA | TRBJ1-5 | TRBV3-1/TRBV3-2 | few | TGTGCCAGCAGCCAAGCCGAGGGGGCCCAGCATTTT | CASSQAEGAQHF
NA | TRBJ1-1 | TRBV18 | NA | TGTGCCAGCTCACCCACGGGGAACACTGAAGCTTTCTTT | CASSPTGNTEAFF
NA | TRBJ2-1 | TRBV4-2 | NA | TGTGCCAGCAGCCAACGGAGGGAAGCCCTACGCCATGAGCAGTTCTTC | CASSQRREALRHEQFF
TRBD1 | TRBJ2-2 | TRBV2 | few | TGTGCCAGCCAGGGGGCGCAGGGCGGGGAGCTGTTTTTT | CASQGAQGGELFF
TRBD1 | TRBJ1-1 | TRBV10-3 | NA | TGTGCCATCAGTCCCGGACAGGGAAGGACTGAAGCTTTCTTT | CAISPGQGRTEAFF
TRBD1 | TRBJ2-7 | TRBV19 | NA | TGTGCCAGTAGTGTCCGGGACAGGAGTTACGAGCAGTACTTC | CASSVRDRSYEQYF
NA | TRBJ1-1 | TRBV10-3 | NA | TGTGCCATCAGTGAGGAAGGGCAGGGCCTGAACACTGAAGCTTTCTTT | CAISEEGQGLNTEAFF
TRBD1 | TRBJ2-6 | TRBV7-3 | NA | TGTGCCAGCAGCTTAACCTCTGCGACAGGGTTAAGGAGGGGGGCCAACGTCCTGACTTTC | CASSLTSATGLRRGANVLTF
TRBD1 | TRBJ1-4 | TRBV12-5 | NA | TGTGCTAGTGGTTTAGGGGGCTGGAATGAAAAACTGTTTTTT | CASGLGGWNEKLFF
TRBD1 | TRBJ1-2 | TRBV7-2 | NA | TGTGCCAGCAGCTATTTAACAGGGGGGAAGGACGGCTACACCTTC | CASSYLTGGKDGYTF
NA | TRBJ1-4 | TRBV6-6 | NA | TGTGCCAGCAGTCCTTACAGGGCAACTAATGAAAAACTGTTTTTT | CASSPYRATNEKLFF
NA | TRBJ1-1 | TRBV30 | NA | TGTGCCTGGAGTCGAGGACAGCATAACACTGAAGCTTTCTTT | CAWSRGQHNTEAFF
NA | TRBJ2-4 | TRBV2 | NA | TGTGCCAGCAGGGAGGTTCTAGGGCTGGTCGAAAACATTCAGTACTTC | CASREVLGLVENIQYF